The clone carrying this T cell receptor beta chain was found many times. From RNA transcripts, TCR beta CDR3 regions were amplified. The HTBI primer set served for first-round RT-PCR of the TCR CDR3. Using its own MiXCR run on the multiplex PCR reads, TCRdb lists one record per CDR3 protein. The data show under 350,000 distinct CDR3 sequences, roughly an eighth seen once. The V end lost 4 bases, the J end lost 1 base, and 10 bases lay between the germline ends. The CDR3 covers 13 residues. CDR1 is DFQATT and CDR2 is SNEGSKA in the germline V gene (reference sequence). The sample is drawn from a study of T cells in Graves' hyperthyroidism and ophthalmopathy.

This clonotype originated in a woman aged 40-49 years with Graves' ophthalmopathy. The chain uses TRBV20-1 and TRBJ1-1; no firm D call. Specimen: blood. DNA of the CDR3: TGCAGTGCTATATGGCCGGAGAACACTGAAGCTTTCTTT. The encoded protein is CSAIWPENTEAFF.